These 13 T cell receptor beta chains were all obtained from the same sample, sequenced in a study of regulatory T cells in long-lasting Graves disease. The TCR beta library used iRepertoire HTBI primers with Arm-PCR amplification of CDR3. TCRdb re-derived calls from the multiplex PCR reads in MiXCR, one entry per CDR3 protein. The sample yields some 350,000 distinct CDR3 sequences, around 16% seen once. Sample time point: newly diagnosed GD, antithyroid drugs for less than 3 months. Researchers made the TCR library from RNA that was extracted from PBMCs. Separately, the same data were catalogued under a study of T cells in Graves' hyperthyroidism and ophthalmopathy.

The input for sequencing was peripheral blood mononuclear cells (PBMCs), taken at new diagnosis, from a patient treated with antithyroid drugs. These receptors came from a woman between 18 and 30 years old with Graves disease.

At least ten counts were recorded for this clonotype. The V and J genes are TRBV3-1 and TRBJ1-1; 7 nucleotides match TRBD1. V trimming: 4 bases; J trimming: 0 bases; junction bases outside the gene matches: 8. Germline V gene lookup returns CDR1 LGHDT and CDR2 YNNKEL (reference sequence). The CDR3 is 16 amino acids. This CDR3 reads CASSRGRGQMNTEAFF. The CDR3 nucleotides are TGTGCCAGCAGCCGTGGGAGGGGGCAGATGAACACTGAAGCTTTCTTT.

The CDR3 loop reads CASSSGGGNTGELFF. In DNA, the CDR3 is TGTGCCAGCAGCTCGGGAGGGGGCAACACCGGGGAGCTGTTTTTT. The V and J genes are TRBV5-6 and TRBJ2-2; possibly TRBD2 for D (8 bases). The CDR3 loop spans 15 amino acids. Germline V CDR1 and CDR2: SGHDT, YYEEEE. The V gene lost 3 bases and the J gene lost 2 bases, with 11 bases spanning the gap.

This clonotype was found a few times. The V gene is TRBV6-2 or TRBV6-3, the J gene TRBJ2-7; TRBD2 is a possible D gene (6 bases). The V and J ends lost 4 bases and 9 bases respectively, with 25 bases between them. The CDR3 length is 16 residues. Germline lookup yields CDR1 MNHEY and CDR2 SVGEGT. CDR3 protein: CASSSRGGTSFDGQYF. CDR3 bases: TGTGCCAGCAGTTCCCGTGGAGGGACGTCGTTTGACGGGCAGTACTTC.

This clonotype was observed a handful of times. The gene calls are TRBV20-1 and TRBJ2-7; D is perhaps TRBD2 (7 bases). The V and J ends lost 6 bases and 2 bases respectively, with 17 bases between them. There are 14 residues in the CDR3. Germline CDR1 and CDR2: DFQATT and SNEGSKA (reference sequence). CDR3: CSAREGEGTYEQYF. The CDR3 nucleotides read TGCAGTGCAAGGGAGGGGGAGGGAACCTACGAGCAGTACTTC.

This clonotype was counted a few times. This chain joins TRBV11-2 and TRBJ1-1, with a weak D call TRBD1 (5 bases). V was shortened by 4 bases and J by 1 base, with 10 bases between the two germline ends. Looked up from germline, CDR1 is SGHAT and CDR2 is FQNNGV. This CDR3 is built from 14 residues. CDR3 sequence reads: CASSSSGTNTEAFF. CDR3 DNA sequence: TGTGCCAGCAGCTCCTCCGGGACGAACACTGAAGCTTTCTTT.

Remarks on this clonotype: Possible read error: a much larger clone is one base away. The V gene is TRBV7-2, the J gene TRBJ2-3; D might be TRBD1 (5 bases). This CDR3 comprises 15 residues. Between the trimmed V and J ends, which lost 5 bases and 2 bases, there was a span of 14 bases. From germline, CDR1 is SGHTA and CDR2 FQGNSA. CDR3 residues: CASSLRGLYTDTQYF. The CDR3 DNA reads TGTGCCAGCAGCCTAAGGGGCCTTTACACAGATACGCAGTATTTT.

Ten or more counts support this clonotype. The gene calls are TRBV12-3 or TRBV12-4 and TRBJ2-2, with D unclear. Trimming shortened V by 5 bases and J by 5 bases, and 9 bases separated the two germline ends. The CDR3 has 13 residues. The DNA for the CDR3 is TGTGCCAGCAGTAAAGGGCGAACCGGGGAGCTGTTTTTT. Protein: CASSKGRTGELFF.

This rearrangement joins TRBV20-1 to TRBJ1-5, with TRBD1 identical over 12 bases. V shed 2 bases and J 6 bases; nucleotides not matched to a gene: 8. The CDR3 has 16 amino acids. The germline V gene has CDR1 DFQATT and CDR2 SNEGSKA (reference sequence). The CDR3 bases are TGCAGTGCTAGACTTCCCGGGACAGGGGGCACTCAGCCCCAGCATTTT. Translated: CSARLPGTGGTQPQHF.

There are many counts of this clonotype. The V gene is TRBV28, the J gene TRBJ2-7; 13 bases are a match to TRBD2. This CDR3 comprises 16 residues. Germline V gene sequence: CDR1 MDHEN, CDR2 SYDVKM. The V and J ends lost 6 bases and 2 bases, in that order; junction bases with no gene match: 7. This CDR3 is CASRAGLAGATYEQYF. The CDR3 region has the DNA TGTGCCAGCAGGGCAGGACTAGCGGGGGCAACCTACGAGCAGTACTTC.

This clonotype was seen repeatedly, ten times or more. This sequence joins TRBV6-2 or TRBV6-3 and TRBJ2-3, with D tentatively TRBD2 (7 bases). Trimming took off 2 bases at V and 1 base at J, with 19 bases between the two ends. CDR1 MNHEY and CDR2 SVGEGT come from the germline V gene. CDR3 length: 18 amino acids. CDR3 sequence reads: CASSYGTGGPRGTDTQYF. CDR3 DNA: TGTGCCAGCAGTTACGGAACCGGGGGGCCTAGGGGCACAGATACGCAGTATTTT.

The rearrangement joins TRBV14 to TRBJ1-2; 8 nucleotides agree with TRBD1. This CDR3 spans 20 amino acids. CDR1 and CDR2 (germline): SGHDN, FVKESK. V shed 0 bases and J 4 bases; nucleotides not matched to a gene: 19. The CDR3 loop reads CASSQDWSRTGTTETYGYTF. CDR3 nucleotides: TGTGCCAGCAGCCAAGATTGGTCCCGGACAGGGACGACGGAGACCTATGGCTACACCTTC.

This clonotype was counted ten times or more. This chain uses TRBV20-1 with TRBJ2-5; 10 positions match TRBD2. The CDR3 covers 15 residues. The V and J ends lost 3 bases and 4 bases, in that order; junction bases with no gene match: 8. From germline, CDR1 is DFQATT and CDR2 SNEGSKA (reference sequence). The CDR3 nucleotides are TGCAGTGCTAGTAGGCTAGCGGGAGTAGGAGAGACCCAGTACTTC. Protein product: CSASRLAGVGETQYF.

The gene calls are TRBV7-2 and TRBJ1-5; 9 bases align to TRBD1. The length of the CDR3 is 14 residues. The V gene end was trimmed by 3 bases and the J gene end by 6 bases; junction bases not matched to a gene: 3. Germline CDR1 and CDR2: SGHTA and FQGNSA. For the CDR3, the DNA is TGTGCCAGCAGCTTCGGGACAGGGAGTCAGCCCCAGCATTTT. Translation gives CASSFGTGSQPQHF.